A single sample gave rise to the 20 T cell receptor beta chains below, sequenced in a study of T cells in women clearing cervical HPV infection. Libraries were prepared by immunoSEQ multiplex PCR; TCRdb keeps only in-frame clonotypes and omits some of them. This sample carries some 30,000 clones, with 3.1% going to the ten biggest clones. Sequencing input: blood buffy coat. The receptors were sampled from a woman between 18 and 70 years old with a cervical HPV16 infection that either progressed to CIN3+ or cleared (not recorded which).

Comment on this clone: The CDR3 is cut off 3 residues early in the read; its end comes from the germline J gene. The chain joins TRBV9 to TRBJ2-2, with a tentative D call TRBD2 (6 bases). Trimming took off 5 bases at V and 6 bases at J, with 20 bases between the two ends. The CDR3 runs to 16 residues. From germline, CDR1 is SGDLS and CDR2 YYNGEE. Incomplete CDR3 DNA: TGTGCCAGCAGTTTCGGAGACTCAGGACTACCCGGGGAG. Its translation: CASSFGDSGLPGE. The entire CDR3 protein is CASSFGDSGLPGELFF.

Worth noting for this clone: The sequence runs out 3 residues before the end of the CDR3; the remainder is reconstructed from the germline J gene. V gene TRBV28 combines with J gene TRBJ2-2; 7 bases are shared with TRBD1. V dropped 6 bases and J dropped 0; count of bases not matched to a gene: 1. This CDR3 has 14 amino acids. Germline CDR1 is MDHEN and CDR2 is SYDVKM. CDR3 amino acids: CASRGQPNTGELFF. CDR3 DNA, as far as it was read: TGTGCCAGCAGGGGACAGCCGAACACCGGGGAG.

CDR3 sequence: CASSLGGAHNVLTF. CDR3 DNA, as far as it was read: TGTGCCAGCAGCCTAGGCGGGGCCCATAATGTC. V usage is TRBV6-2 or TRBV6-3 and J usage is TRBJ2-6; possibly TRBD2 for D (6 bases). The CDR3 end is not reached by the read, which stops 3 residues before it; the germline J gene fills it in. The CDR3 covers 14 residues. The germline gives CDR1 MNHEY, CDR2 SVGEGT.

A remark on this clone: The missing CDR3 end, 3 residues past where the read stops, is filled in from the germline J gene. The genes are TRBV5-1 and TRBJ2-6, with unresolved D. This CDR3 comprises 16 residues. The V end lost 1 base, the J end lost 0 bases, and 8 bases lay between the germline ends. Germline CDR1 reads SGHRS; CDR2 reads YFSETQ. Incomplete CDR3 DNA: TGCGCCAGCAGCTTGTGGGCGTACTCTGGGGCCAACGTC. Protein: CASSLWAYSGANV. The entire CDR3 protein is CASSLWAYSGANVLTF.

A remark on this clone: The read finishes 3 residues shy of the CDR3 end, and the germline J gene is used to complete it. The chain is built from TRBV10-1 and TRBJ1-1, with 9 nucleotides matching TRBD1. Per the germline V gene, CDR1 is WNHNN and CDR2 is SYGVQD (reference sequence). This CDR3 has 12 residues. After removal of 8 bases from V and 7 bases from J, the junction contained 5 bases not matched to a gene. This CDR3 is CASGWTGDEAFF. The part of the CDR3 DNA that was read is TGCGCCAGCGGATGGACAGGGGATGAA.

Worth noting for this clone: The sequence runs out 3 residues before the end of the CDR3; the remainder is reconstructed from the germline J gene. This sequence joins TRBV18 and TRBJ1-1; 8 bases align to TRBD1. The CDR3 loop spans 14 amino acids. Per germline, CDR1 KGHSH and CDR2 LQKENI. The V and J ends lost 3 bases and 1 base, in that order; junction bases with no gene match: 1. This CDR3 is CASSPDRGNTEAFF. Partial CDR3 DNA: TGTGCCAGCTCACCCGACAGGGGGAACACTGAA.

Of note for this clone: The DNA ends 3 residues before the CDR3 does, and the rest of the CDR3 is filled in from the germline J gene. The genes are TRBV19 and TRBJ2-4, with D possibly TRBD1 on 5 matching bases. Germline V gene data show CDR1 as LNHDA and CDR2 as SQIVND (reference sequence). The CDR3 is 13 amino acids. The covered CDR3 bases are TGTGCCAGTAGTCCCAGGGCGGATGATGGT. This translates into CASSPRADDG. The full CDR3 sequence reads CASSPRADDGQYF.

About this clone itself: The read falls 3 residues short of the CDR3 end, and the missing part is taken from the germline J gene. The chain uses TRBV5-1 and TRBJ1-1; D is possibly TRBD1 (6 bases). V lost 0 bases and J lost 0, with 9 bases in between. The V gene's germline CDR1 is SGHRS and CDR2 YFSETQ. The CDR3 loop spans 15 amino acids. CDR3 sequence reads: CASSLAGQMNTEAFF. CDR3 DNA, as far as it was read: TGCGCCAGCAGCTTGGCTGGACAGATGAACACTGAA.

Of note for this clone: Read sequence stops 3 residues before the CDR3 end, and the germline J gene provides the missing end. The chain has TRBV18 and TRBJ1-2; possible D gene TRBD1, 5 bases. Germline V gene sequence: CDR1 KGHSH, CDR2 LQKENI. This CDR3 has 16 residues. Incomplete CDR3 DNA: TGTGCCAGCTCACCTGTAGCGGGGGGGAGCACAGATACC. It yields the protein CASSPVAGGSTDT. The whole CDR3 protein is CASSPVAGGSTDTYTF.

Points on this clone: Read sequence stops 3 residues before the CDR3 end, and the germline J gene provides the missing end. This chain uses TRBV19 with TRBJ2-3; 8 nucleotides line up with TRBD2. Germline V gene data show CDR1 as LNHDA and CDR2 as SQIVND (reference sequence). This CDR3 is built from 13 residues. The sequenced CDR3 bases are TGTGCCAGTAGGCCGGGGGGGGCGGAGACG. It is translated as CASRPGGAET. The whole CDR3 sequence reads CASRPGGAETQYF.

Points on this clone: The CDR3 extends 3 residues past the end of the read, so its final part is completed from the germline J gene. The genes are TRBV18 and TRBJ1-2; D is uncertain. Germline CDR1 reads KGHSH; CDR2 reads LQKENI. The CDR3 covers 14 residues. The CDR3 protein is CASSPSGKGLDYTF. The part of the CDR3 DNA that was read is TGTGCCAGCTCACCATCTGGAAAAGGGCTGGAC.

A remark on this clone: The CDR3 extends 3 residues past the end of the read, so its final part is completed from the germline J gene. The chain uses TRBV5-4 and TRBJ2-6; TRBD1 might be the D (6 bases). The CDR3 runs to 14 residues. Trimming removed 7 bases at V and 0 bases at J, with 8 bases between. Per germline, CDR1 SGHNT and CDR2 YYREEE (reference sequence). The CDR3 spells CASATGSGANVLTF. Incomplete CDR3 DNA: TGTGCCAGCGCGACAGGCTCTGGGGCCAACGTC.

Comment on this clone: Read data end 3 residues before the CDR3 end; the end is taken from the germline J gene. J is TRBJ2-7 and V is TRBV9; TRBD1 aligns across 7 bases. V lost 2 bases, J lost 2 bases, and 4 bases stayed unmatched. Germline V gene lookup returns CDR1 SGDLS and CDR2 YYNGEE. This CDR3 contains 14 residues. The CDR3 is CASSVQGVPYEQYF. The covered CDR3 bases are TGTGCCAGCAGCGTCCAGGGGGTTCCCTACGAG.

As concerns this clone: The read comes to an end 3 residues before the CDR3 does, leaving the germline J gene to fill in the end. The V gene is TRBV5-1, the J gene TRBJ2-5; the D gene is possibly TRBD2 (5 bases). Trimming stripped 3 bases from V and 3 bases from J, with 12 bases between. Germline CDR1 SGHRS, CDR2 YFSETQ. The CDR3 totals 14 residues. CDR3 bases read: TGCGCCAGCAGCTCAACGGGGTTCGAAGAGACC. Protein sequence: CASSSTGFEET. The entire CDR3 reads CASSSTGFEETQYF.

Notes on this clone: The observed sequence ends 3 residues before the CDR3 terminus, with the missing tail filled in from the germline J gene. The chain links TRBV7-6 to TRBJ2-2; no reliable D call. V was shortened by 8 bases and J by 5 bases, with 18 bases between the two germline ends. The length of the CDR3 is 15 residues. CDR1 is SGHVS, CDR2 FNYEAQ, per germline. Incomplete CDR3 DNA: TGTGCCAGCTTTCGACTGACGGCTCGGACCGGGGAG. Its protein product is CASFRLTARTGE. In full, the CDR3 is CASFRLTARTGELFF. Full variable domain (rest looked up from reference TRBV7-6 and TRBJ2-2): GAGVSQSPRYKVTKRGQDVALRCDPISGHVSLYWYRQALGQGPEFLTYFNYEAQQDKSGLPNDRFSAERPEGSISTLTIQRTEQRDSAMYRCASFRLTARTGELFFGEGSRLTVL.

In regard to this clone: The read is 3 residues too short to cover the CDR3 end, so that end is filled in from the germline J gene. The chain carries TRBV5-1 and TRBJ1-6; D unresolved. Trimming pared 3 bases from V and 6 bases from J, leaving 16 bases between. CDR1 and CDR2 from the germline V gene are SGHRS and YFSETQ. CDR3 length: 16 residues. The chain's CDR3 is CASSYDSLTGNSPLHF. The part of the CDR3 DNA that was read is TGCGCCAGCAGCTACGACTCATTGACCGGTAATTCACCC.

Regarding this clone: The CDR3 end lies 3 residues beyond the end of the read and is filled in from the germline J gene. V is TRBV30 and J is TRBJ1-6; weak D call: TRBD1 (5 bases). The CDR3 runs 17 residues. The germline gives CDR1 GTSNPN, CDR2 SVGIG (reference sequence). Trimming stripped 0 bases from V and 4 bases from J, with 16 bases between. The sequenced CDR3 bases are TGTGCCTGGAGTGTACGGTGGGCACAGGAATATAATTCACCC. Protein product: CAWSVRWAQEYNSP. The CDR3 as a whole reads CAWSVRWAQEYNSPLHF.

A note on this clone: The CDR3 end lies 3 residues beyond the end of the read and is filled in from the germline J gene. The chain couples TRBV19 to TRBJ2-3; 7 bases match TRBD1. The CDR3 contains 16 residues. Germline CDR1 reads LNHDA; CDR2 reads SQIVND (reference sequence). The CDR3 here is CASSFETGRGNQPQYF. CDR3 bases read: TGTGCCAGTAGTTTCGAGACAGGGCGAGGCAATCAGCCG. Full variable domain (rest looked up from reference TRBV19 and TRBJ2-3): DGGITQSPKYLFRKEGQNVTLSCEQNLNHDAMYWYRQDPGQGLRLIYYSQIVNDFQKGDIAEGYSVSREKKESFPLTVTSAQKNPTAFYLCASSFETGRGNQPQYFGPGTRLTVL.

Concerning this clone: The read stops 3 residues short of the end of the CDR3; the missing end is completed from the germline J gene. Within the sample, other DNA sequences also encode this same CDR3. This chain joins TRBV18 and TRBJ1-3; 7 bases map to TRBD1. In germline, CDR1 is KGHSH, CDR2 LQKENI. V shed 4 bases, J shed 0 bases, and the junction held 0 bases outside the gene matches. This CDR3 spans 14 amino acids. The chain's CDR3 is CASSRDSSGNTIYF. CDR3 DNA, as far as it was read: TGTGCCAGCTCACGGGACAGCTCTGGAAACACC.

With regard to this clone: The read finishes 3 residues shy of the CDR3 end, and the germline J gene is used to complete it. The chain joins TRBV5-1 to TRBJ2-6; D not resolved. V was shortened by 4 bases and J by 0 bases, with 5 bases between the two germline ends. The germline V gene encodes CDR1 SGHRS and CDR2 YFSETQ. This CDR3 region has 14 residues. CDR3 loop: CASSLLSGANVLTF. The sequenced CDR3 bases are TGCGCCAGCAGCCTTCTCTCTGGGGCCAACGTC.